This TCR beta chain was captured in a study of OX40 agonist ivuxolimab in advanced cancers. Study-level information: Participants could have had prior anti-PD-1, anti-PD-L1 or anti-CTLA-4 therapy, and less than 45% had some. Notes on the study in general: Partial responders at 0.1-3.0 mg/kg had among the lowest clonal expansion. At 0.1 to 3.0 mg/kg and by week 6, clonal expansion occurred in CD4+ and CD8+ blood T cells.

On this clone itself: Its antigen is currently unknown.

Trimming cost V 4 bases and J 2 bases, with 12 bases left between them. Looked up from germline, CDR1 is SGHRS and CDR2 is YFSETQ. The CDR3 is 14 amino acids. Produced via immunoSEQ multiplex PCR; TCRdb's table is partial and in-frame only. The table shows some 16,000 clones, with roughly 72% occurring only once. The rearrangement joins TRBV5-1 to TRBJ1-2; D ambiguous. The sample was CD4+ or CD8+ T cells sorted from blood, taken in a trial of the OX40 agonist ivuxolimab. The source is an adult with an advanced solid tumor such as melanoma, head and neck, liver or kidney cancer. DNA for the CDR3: TGCGCCAGCAGCAGCAGTGGAGGGAACTATGGCTACACCTTC. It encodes CASSSSGGNYGYTF.